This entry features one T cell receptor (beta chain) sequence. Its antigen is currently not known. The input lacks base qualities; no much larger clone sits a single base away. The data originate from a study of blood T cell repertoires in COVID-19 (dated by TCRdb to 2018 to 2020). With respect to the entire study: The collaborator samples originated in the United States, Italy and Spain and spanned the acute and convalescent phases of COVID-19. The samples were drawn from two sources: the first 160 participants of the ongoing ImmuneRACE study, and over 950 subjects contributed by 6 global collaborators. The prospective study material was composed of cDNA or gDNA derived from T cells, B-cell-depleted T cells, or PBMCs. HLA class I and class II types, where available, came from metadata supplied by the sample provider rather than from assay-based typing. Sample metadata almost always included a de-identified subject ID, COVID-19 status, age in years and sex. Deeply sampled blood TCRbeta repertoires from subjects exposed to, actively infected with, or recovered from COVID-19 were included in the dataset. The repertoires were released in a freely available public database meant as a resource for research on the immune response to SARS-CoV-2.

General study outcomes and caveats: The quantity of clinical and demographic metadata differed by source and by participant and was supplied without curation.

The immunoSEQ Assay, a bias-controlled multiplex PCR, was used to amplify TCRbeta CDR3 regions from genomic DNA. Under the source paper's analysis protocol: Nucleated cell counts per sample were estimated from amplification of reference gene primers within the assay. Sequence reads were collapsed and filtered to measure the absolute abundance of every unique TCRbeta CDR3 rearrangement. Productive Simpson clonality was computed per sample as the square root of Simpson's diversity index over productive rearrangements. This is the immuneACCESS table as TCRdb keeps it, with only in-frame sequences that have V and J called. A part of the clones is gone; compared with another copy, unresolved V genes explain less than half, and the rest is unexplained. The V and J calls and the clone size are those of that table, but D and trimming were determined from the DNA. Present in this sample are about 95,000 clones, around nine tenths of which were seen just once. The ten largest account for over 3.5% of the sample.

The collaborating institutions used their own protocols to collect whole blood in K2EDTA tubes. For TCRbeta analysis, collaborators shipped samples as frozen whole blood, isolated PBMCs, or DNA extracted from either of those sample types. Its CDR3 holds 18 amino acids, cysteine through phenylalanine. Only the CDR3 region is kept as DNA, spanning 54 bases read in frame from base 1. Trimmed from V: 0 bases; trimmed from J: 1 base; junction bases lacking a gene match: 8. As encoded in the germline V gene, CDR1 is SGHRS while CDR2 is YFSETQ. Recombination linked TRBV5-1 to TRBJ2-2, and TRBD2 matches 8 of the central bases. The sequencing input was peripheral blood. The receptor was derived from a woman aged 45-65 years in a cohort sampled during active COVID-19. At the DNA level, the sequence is TGCGCCAGCAGCTTGGGGTTCCGGGGGGGCAAGAACACCGGGGAGCTGTTTTTT. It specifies CASSLGFRGGKNTGELFF.